This TCR beta chain was identified in a study of OX40 agonist ivuxolimab in advanced cancers. This clone was counted only a few times. CDR1 and CDR2 from the germline V gene are KGHSH and LQKENI. The J segment lost 4 bases and the V segment lost 2 bases, leaving 5 bases of the junction unmatched. This CDR3 region has 17 residues. The method was immunoSEQ multiplex PCR; TCRdb's version includes in-frame clones alone and lacks a portion of them. The sample includes approximately 84,000 clones, approximately 90% of them seen just once. This clonotype was obtained from an adult with an advanced solid tumor such as melanoma, head and neck, liver or kidney cancer. The V and J genes are TRBV18 and TRBJ2-3; 14 bases align to TRBD2. Source: CD4+ or CD8+ T cells sorted from blood, taken in a trial of the OX40 agonist ivuxolimab. The CDR3 DNA reads TGTGCCAGCTCACCAACAGGGACTAGCGGGAGCGCAGATACGCAGTATTTT. This sequence encodes CASSPTGTSGSADTQYF. Based on the CDR3 plus reference TRBV18 and TRBJ2-3, the full variable domain is NAGVMQNPRHLVRRRGQEARLRCSPMKGHSHVYWYRQLPEEGLKFMVYLQKENIIDESGMPKERFSAEFPKEGPSILRIQQVVRGDSAAYFCASSPTGTSGSADTQYFGPGTRLTVL.